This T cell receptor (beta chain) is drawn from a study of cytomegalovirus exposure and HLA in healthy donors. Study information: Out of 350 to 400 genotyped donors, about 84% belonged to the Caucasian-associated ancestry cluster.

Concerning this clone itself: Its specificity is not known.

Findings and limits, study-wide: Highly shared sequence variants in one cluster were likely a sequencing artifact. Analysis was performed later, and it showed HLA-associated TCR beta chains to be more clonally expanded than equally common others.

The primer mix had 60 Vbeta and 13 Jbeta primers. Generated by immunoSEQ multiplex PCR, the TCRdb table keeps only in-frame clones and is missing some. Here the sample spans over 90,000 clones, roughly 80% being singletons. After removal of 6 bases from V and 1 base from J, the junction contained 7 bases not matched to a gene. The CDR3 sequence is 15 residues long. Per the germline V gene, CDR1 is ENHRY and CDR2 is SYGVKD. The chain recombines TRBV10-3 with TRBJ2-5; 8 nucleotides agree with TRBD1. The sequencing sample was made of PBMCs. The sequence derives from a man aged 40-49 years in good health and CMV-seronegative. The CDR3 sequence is CAIRKQGGLQETQYF. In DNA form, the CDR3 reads TGTGCCATCAGGAAACAGGGGGGCCTCCAAGAGACCCAGTACTTC.